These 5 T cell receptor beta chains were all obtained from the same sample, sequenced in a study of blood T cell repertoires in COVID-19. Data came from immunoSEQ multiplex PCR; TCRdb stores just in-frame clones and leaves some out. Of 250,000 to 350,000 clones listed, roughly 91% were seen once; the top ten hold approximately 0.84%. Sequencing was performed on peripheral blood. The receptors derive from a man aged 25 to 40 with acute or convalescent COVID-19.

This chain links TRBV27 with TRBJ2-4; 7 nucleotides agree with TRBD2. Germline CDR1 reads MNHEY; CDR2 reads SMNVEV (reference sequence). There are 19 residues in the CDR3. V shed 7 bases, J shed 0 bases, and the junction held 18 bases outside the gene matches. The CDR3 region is CASTSADGGAGPAKNIQYF. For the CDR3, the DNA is TGTGCCAGCACTTCGGCCGACGGTGGAGCGGGGCCAGCCAAAAACATTCAGTACTTC.

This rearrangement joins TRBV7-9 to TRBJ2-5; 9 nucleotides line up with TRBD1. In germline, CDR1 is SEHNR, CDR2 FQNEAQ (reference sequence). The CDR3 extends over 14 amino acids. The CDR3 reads CAAPGQGLQETQYF. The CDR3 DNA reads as TGTGCGGCTCCGGGACAGGGCCTCCAAGAGACCCAGTACTTC.

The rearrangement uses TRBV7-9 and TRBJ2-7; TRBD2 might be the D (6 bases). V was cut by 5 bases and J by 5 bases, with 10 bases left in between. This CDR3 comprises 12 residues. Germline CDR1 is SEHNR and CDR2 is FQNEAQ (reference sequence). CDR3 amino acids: CASSRDFDEQYF. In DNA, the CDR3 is TGTGCCAGCAGCAGGGACTTTGACGAGCAGTACTTC.

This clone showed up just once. The CDR3 DNA sequence: TGTGCCAGCTCACCACTCTCCGGGACTAGCGGGAGAAGCACCGGGGAGCTGTTTTTT. Amino acids: CASSPLSGTSGRSTGELFF. J is TRBJ2-2 and V is TRBV18, with 14 bases lining up with TRBD2. Germline V lookup: CDR1 KGHSH, CDR2 LQKENI. The V and J ends lost 1 base and 4 bases, in that order; junction bases with no gene match: 8. The CDR3 has 19 residues. The whole variable domain, filled in from reference TRBV18 and TRBJ2-2, reads NAGVMQNPRHLVRRRGQEARLRCSPMKGHSHVYWYRQLPEEGLKFMVYLQKENIIDESGMPKERFSAEFPKEGPSILRIQQVVRGDSAAYFCASSPLSGTSGRSTGELFFGEGSRLTVL.

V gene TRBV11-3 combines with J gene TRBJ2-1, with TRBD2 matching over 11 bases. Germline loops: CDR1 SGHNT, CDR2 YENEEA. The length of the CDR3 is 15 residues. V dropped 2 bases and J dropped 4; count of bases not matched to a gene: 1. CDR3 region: CASSLTSGSYNEQFF. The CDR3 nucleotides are TGTGCCAGCAGCTTAACTAGCGGGAGTTACAATGAGCAGTTCTTC.